This TCR beta chain was captured by sequencing in a study of cytomegalovirus exposure and HLA in healthy donors. Findings and limits, study-wide: The classifier reportedly diagnosed cytomegalovirus status with high specificity and sensitivity. In vitro confirmation showed three CMV-associated chains to be CMV antigen specific.

This CDR3 contains 14 residues. CDR1 is MNHNY, CDR2 SVGAGI, per germline (reference sequence). V lost 0 bases and J lost 0, with 6 bases in between. Note on this clone: Antigen unknown.

Sequencing was performed with immunoSEQ multiplex PCR; in TCRdb, only in-frame clones are kept and a portion is missing. The profile shows more than 140,000 clones, 70% to 90% of them singletons. The chain joins TRBV6-6 to TRBJ2-7; D not certain. The material sequenced was PBMCs. The origin of this receptor is a woman under 30 in good health and CMV-seropositive. CDR3: CASSYSSSSYEQYF. The CDR3 DNA reads as TGTGCCAGCAGTTACTCATCTAGCTCCTACGAGCAGTACTTC.